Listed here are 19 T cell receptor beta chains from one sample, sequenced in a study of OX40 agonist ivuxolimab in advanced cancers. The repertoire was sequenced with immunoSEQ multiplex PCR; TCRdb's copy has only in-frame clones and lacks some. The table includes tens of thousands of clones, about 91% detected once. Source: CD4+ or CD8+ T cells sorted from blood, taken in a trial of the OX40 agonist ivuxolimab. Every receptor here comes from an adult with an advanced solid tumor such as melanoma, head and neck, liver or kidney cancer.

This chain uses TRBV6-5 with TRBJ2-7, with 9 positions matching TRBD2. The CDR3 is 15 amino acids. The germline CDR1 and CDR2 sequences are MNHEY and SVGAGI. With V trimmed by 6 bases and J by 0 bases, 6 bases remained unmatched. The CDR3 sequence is CASRDDSGSSYEQYF. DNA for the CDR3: TGTGCCAGCAGGGATGATAGCGGGAGCTCCTACGAGCAGTACTTC.

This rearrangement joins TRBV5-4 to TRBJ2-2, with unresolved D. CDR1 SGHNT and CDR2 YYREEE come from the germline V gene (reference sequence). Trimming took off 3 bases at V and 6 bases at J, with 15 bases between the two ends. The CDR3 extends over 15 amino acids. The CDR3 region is CASSSPDRSAGELFF. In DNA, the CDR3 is TGTGCCAGCAGCTCACCGGACCGGAGTGCCGGGGAGCTGTTTTTT.

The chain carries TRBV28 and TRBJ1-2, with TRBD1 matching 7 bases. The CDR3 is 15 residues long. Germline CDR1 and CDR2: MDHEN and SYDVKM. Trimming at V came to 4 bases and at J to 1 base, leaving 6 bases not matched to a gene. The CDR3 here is CASSSGTASNYGYTF. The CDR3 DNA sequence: TGTGCCAGCAGTTCCGGGACAGCCAGTAACTATGGCTACACCTTC.

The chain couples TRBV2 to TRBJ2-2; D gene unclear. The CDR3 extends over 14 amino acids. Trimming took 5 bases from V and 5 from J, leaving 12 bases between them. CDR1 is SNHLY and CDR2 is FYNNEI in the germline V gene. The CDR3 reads CASSSRTETGELFF. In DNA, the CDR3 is TGTGCCAGCAGTTCGCGGACGGAAACCGGGGAGCTGTTTTTT.

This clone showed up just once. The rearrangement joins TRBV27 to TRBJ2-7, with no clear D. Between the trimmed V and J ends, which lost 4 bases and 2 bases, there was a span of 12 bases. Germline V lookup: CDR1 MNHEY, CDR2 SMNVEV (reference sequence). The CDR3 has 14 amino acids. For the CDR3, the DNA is TGTGCCAGCAGTTCCTGGACGGGTACCTACGAGCAGTACTTC. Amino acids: CASSSWTGTYEQYF.

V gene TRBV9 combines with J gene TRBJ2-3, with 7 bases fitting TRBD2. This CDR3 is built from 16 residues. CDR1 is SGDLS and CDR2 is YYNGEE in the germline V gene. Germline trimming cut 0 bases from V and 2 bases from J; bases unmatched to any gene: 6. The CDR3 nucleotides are TGTGCCAGCAGCGTAGGGCCTAGCGGACCCACAGATACGCAGTATTTT. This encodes CASSVGPSGPTDTQYF. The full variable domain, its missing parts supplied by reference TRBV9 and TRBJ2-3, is DSGVTQTPKHLITATGQRVTLRCSPRSGDLSVYWYQQSLDQGLQFLIQYYNGEERAKGNILERFSAQQFPDLHSELNLSSLELGDSALYFCASSVGPSGPTDTQYFGPGTRLTVL.

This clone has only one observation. The CDR3 region has the DNA TGTGCCAGCTCGCCCACGGAAACGGGGAATGGCTACACCTTC. Protein product: CASSPTETGNGYTF. The rearrangement joins TRBV18 to TRBJ1-2, with no clear D. Germline values: CDR1 KGHSH, CDR2 LQKENI. The V end was cut by 6 bases, the J end by 6 bases, with 17 bases between. The CDR3 extends over 14 amino acids.

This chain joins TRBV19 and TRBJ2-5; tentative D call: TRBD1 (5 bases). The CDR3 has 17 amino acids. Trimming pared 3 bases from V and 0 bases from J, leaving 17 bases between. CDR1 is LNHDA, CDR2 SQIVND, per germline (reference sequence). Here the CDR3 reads CASSMGSPTAYQETQYF. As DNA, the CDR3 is TGTGCCAGTAGTATGGGATCCCCGACAGCGTACCAAGAGACCCAGTACTTC.

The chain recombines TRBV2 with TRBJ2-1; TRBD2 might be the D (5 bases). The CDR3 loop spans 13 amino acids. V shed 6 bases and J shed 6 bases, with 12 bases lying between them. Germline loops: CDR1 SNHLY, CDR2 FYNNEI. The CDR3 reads CASRQDSLNEQFF. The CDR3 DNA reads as TGTGCCAGCAGGCAGGACTCTCTCAATGAGCAGTTCTTC.

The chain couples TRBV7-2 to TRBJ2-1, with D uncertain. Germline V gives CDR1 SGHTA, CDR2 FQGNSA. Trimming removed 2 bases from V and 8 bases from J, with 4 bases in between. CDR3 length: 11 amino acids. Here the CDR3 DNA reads TGTGCCAGCAGCTTATTCGATGAGCAGTTCTTC. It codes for CASSLFDEQFF. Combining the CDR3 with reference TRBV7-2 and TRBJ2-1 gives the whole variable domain GAGVSQSPSNKVTEKGKDVELRCDPISGHTALYWYRQSLGQGLEFLIYFQGNSAPDKSGLPSDRFSAERTGGSVSTLTIQRTQQEDSAVYLCASSLFDEQFFGPGTRLTVL.

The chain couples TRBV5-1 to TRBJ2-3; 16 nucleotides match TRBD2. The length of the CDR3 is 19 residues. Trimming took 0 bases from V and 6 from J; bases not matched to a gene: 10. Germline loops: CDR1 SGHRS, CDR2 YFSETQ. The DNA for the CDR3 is TGCGCCAGCAGCTTGGAGGGACTAGCGGGAGGGCCAGGTCGCGATACGCAGTATTTT. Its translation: CASSLEGLAGGPGRDTQYF.

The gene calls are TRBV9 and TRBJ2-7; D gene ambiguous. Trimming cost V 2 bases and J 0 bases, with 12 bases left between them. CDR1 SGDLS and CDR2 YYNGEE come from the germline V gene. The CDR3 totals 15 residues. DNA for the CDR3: TGTGCCAGCAGCGTGGATCCTAGGGCCTCCTACGAGCAGTACTTC. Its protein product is CASSVDPRASYEQYF.

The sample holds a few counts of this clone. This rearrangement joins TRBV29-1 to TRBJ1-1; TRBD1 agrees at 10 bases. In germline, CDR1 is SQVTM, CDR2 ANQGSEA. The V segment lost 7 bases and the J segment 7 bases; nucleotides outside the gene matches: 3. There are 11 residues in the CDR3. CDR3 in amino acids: CSGRDRGEAFF. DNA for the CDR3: TGCAGCGGCCGGGACAGGGGTGAAGCTTTCTTT.

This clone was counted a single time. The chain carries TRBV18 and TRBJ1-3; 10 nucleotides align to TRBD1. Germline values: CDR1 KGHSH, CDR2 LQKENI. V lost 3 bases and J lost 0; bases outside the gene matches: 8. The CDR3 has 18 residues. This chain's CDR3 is CASSPSGTGDLSGNTIYF. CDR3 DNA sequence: TGTGCCAGCTCACCTTCCGGGACAGGGGACCTCTCTGGAAACACCATATATTTT.

The CDR3 sequence: CASSLGTGGALGELFF. CDR3 nucleotides: TGTGCCAGCAGTTTGGGGACAGGGGGCGCCCTGGGGGAGCTGTTTTTT. The chain is built from TRBV28 and TRBJ2-2; 12 nucleotides line up with TRBD1. The CDR3 has 16 residues. Germline values: CDR1 MDHEN, CDR2 SYDVKM. Trimming at V came to 3 bases and at J to 8 bases, leaving 7 bases not matched to a gene.

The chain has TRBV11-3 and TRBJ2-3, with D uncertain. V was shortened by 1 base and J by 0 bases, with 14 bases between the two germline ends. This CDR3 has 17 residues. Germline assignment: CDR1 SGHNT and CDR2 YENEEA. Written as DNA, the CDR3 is TGTGCCAGCAGCTTAGCCGATCAGCCAATAAGCACAGATACGCAGTATTTT. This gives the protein CASSLADQPISTDTQYF.

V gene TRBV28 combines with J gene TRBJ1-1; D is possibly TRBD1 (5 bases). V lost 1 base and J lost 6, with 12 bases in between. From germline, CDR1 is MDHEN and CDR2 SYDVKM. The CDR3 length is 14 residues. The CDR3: CASSLLAGTAEAFF. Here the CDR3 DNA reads TGTGCCAGCAGTTTATTGGCAGGGACCGCTGAAGCTTTCTTT.

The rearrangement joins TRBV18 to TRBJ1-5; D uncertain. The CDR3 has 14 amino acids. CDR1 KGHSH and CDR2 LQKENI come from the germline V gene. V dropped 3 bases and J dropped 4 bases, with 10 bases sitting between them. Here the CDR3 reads CASSPSKGNQPQHF. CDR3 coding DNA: TGTGCCAGCTCACCGTCCAAGGGAAATCAGCCCCAGCATTTT.

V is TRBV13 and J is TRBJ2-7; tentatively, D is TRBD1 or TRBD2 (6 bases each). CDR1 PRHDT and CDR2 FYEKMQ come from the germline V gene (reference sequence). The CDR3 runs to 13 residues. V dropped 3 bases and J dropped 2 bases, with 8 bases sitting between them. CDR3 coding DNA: TGTGCCAGCAGCTTCGGGGGCACCTACGAGCAGTACTTC. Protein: CASSFGGTYEQYF.